Following are 25 T cell receptor beta chains from one sample sequenced in a study of cytomegalovirus exposure and HLA in healthy donors. The data were produced by immunoSEQ multiplex PCR, yet TCRdb's version contains in-frame clones alone and is incomplete. Among around 300,000 clones listed, about 86% were seen once. The sequenced sample was PBMCs. Source of these receptors: a woman aged 18-29 years in good health and CMV-seronegative.

The V call is TRBV4-3, the J call TRBJ1-6; 8 positions agree with TRBD1. The CDR3 spans 15 residues. In germline, CDR1 is LGHNA, CDR2 YSLEER. V dropped 1 base and J dropped 9; count of bases not matched to a gene: 5. The CDR3 DNA reads as TGCGCCAGCAGCCAAGGACAGGGGTGGGGTTCACCCCTCCACTTT. It is translated as CASSQGQGWGSPLHF.

The V and J genes are TRBV7-8 and TRBJ2-7; tentative D call: TRBD2 (6 bases). The V end lost 3 bases, the J end lost 5 bases, and 20 bases lay between the germline ends. CDR3 length: 16 amino acids. Germline CDR1 reads SGHVS; CDR2 reads FQNEAQ. CDR3 sequence reads: CASSLQRVGDVDEQYF. Written as DNA, the CDR3 is TGTGCCAGCAGCTTGCAGCGGGTTGGTGATGTCGACGAGCAGTACTTC.

The genes are TRBV7-2 and TRBJ2-1; 9 bases map to TRBD2. Trimming removed 0 bases from V and 10 bases from J; junction bases left unmatched: 7. Germline V gene data show CDR1 as SGHTA and CDR2 as FQGNSA. The CDR3 length is 15 residues. CDR3 sequence reads: CASSLALAGSREQFF. CDR3 sequence (DNA): TGTGCCAGCAGCTTAGCCCTAGCGGGGTCCCGGGAGCAGTTCTTC. Filled out from reference TRBV7-2 and TRBJ2-1, the complete variable domain reads GAGVSQSPSNKVTEKGKDVELRCDPISGHTALYWYRQSLGQGLEFLIYFQGNSAPDKSGLPSDRFSAERTGGSVSTLTIQRTQQEDSAVYLCASSLALAGSREQFFGPGTRLTVL.

V gene TRBV5-1 combines with J gene TRBJ2-2; 11 bases map to TRBD2. CDR1 SGHRS and CDR2 YFSETQ come from the germline V gene. Trimming took 4 bases from V and 6 from J; bases not matched to a gene: 8. The CDR3 loop spans 16 amino acids. CDR3 nucleotides: TGCGCCAGCAGCCTCCGGGTTAGCGGGGGGGCCGGGGAGCTGTTTTTT. Amino acids: CASSLRVSGGAGELFF.

This clone was seen only once. The rearrangement uses TRBV7-9 and TRBJ1-2; D remains ambiguous. Germline V gene sequence: CDR1 SEHNR, CDR2 FQNEAQ (reference sequence). The CDR3 is 15 residues long. Trimming cost V 4 bases and J 2 bases, with 14 bases left between them. The CDR3 loop is CASSSRGPGNYGYTF. In DNA, the CDR3 is TGTGCCAGCAGCTCACGAGGTCCTGGGAACTATGGCTACACCTTC.

The rearrangement uses TRBV5-1 and TRBJ2-5; D is ambiguous. Germline V gives CDR1 SGHRS, CDR2 YFSETQ. This CDR3 has 12 amino acids. Between the trimmed V and J ends, which lost 4 bases and 2 bases, there was a span of 6 bases. The CDR3 sequence is CASSEQQETQYF. CDR3 DNA: TGCGCCAGCAGCGAACAACAAGAGACCCAGTACTTC. Variable domain in full (rest from reference TRBV5-1 and TRBJ2-5): KAGVTQTPRYLIKTRGQQVTLSCSPISGHRSVSWYQQTPGQGLQFLFEYFSETQRNKGNFPGRFSGRQFSNSRSEMNVSTLELGDSALYLCASSEQQETQYFGPGTRLLVL.

This clone was counted a few times. This chain connects TRBV19 to TRBJ1-2; 8 nucleotides match TRBD1. CDR1 and CDR2 from the germline V gene are LNHDA and SQIVND (reference sequence). Trimming removed 8 bases from V and 7 bases from J; junction bases left unmatched: 9. The CDR3 is 13 residues long. The CDR3 sequence is CASSPTGGGGYTF. The CDR3 nucleotides read TGTGCCAGTTCCCCCACAGGGGGAGGTGGCTACACCTTC.

In this sample, this clone turned up a few times. This chain joins TRBV9 and TRBJ1-6; the D gene is possibly TRBD1 (5 bases). CDR1 and CDR2 from the germline V gene are SGDLS and YYNGEE. CDR3 length: 13 residues. V lost 3 bases and J 10 bases, leaving 11 bases between the germline ends. Written as DNA, the CDR3 is TGTGCCAGCAGCGGTCGATGGGGCTCACCCCTCCACTTT. It specifies CASSGRWGSPLHF.

The chain is built from TRBV27 and TRBJ2-3, with D possibly TRBD2 on 5 matching bases. Germline V CDR1 and CDR2: MNHEY, SMNVEV (reference sequence). This CDR3 is 14 amino acids long. V was cut by 3 bases and J by 1 base, with 8 bases left in between. In nucleotides, the CDR3 is TGTGCCAGCAGTTTCGAGGGCGGCACAGATACGCAGTATTTT. Protein product: CASSFEGGTDTQYF.

J is TRBJ2-1 and V is TRBV6-1, with D perhaps TRBD2 (7 bases). The V gene lost 0 bases and the J gene lost 4 bases, with 13 bases spanning the gap. This CDR3 is 16 amino acids long. Germline V gene sequence: CDR1 MNHNS, CDR2 SASEGT. The CDR3 sequence: CASSEAGGRGYNEQFF. The CDR3 coding sequence is TGTGCCAGCAGTGAAGCGGGGGGGCGAGGGTACAATGAGCAGTTCTTC.

The chain combines TRBV29-1 with TRBJ2-3; 9 bases agree with TRBD2. Germline loops: CDR1 SQVTM, CDR2 ANQGSEA. The CDR3 is 13 residues long. After removal of 7 bases from V and 4 bases from J, the junction contained 6 bases not matched to a gene. CDR3 coding DNA: TGCAGCGGCCGCGGGGGGGGAGCAGATACGCAGTATTTT. As protein: CSGRGGGADTQYF.

J is TRBJ1-1 and V is TRBV7-2, with D possibly being TRBD1 (5 bases). The germline V gene has CDR1 SGHTA and CDR2 FQGNSA. Trimming left V 2 bases short and J 1 base short, with 14 bases between. This CDR3 contains 16 residues. Here the CDR3 reads CASSLRRGAGNTEAFF. The CDR3 DNA reads as TGTGCCAGCAGCTTACGGCGGGGCGCAGGGAACACTGAAGCTTTCTTT.

The sample holds a few counts of this clone. This sequence joins TRBV28 and TRBJ1-2, with D tentatively TRBD1 (5 bases). Germline CDR1 and CDR2: MDHEN and SYDVKM. Trimming took 6 bases from V and 6 from J, leaving 23 bases between them. CDR3 length: 16 amino acids. As DNA, the CDR3 is TGTGCCAGCAGATTCACCGGGACTCTTCCTAGGAATGGCTACACCTTC. Translation gives CASRFTGTLPRNGYTF.

The DNA for the CDR3 is TGTGCCAGCAGCCAAGCACTAGCGGGCCTAAAAGGGGAGCTGTTTTTT. Its translation: CASSQALAGLKGELFF. The rearrangement links TRBV4-2 to TRBJ2-2, with 9 bases matching TRBD2. Germline V gives CDR1 LGHNA, CDR2 YNFKEQ. The CDR3 is made up of 16 amino acids. J gave up 8 bases and V 1 base, and 8 bases lay outside the gene matches.

The J gene is TRBJ1-1, the V gene TRBV19, with 9 positions matching TRBD1. Losses at the gene ends were 3 bases for V and 6 bases for J; bases not matched to a gene: 8. Germline CDR1 and CDR2: LNHDA and SQIVND (reference sequence). This CDR3 has 15 residues. In DNA form, the CDR3 reads TGTGCCAGTAGTATCGGACAGACAGGGGGTGCTGAAGCTTTCTTT. Its protein product is CASSIGQTGGAEAFF.

The chain links TRBV6-6 to TRBJ1-1, with a possible D match to TRBD1 (6 bases). This CDR3 spans 14 amino acids. Trimming cost V 5 bases and J 2 bases, with 12 bases left between them. Germline values: CDR1 MNHNY, CDR2 SVGAGI (reference sequence). The CDR3 is CASSRSGGNTEAFF. The DNA of the CDR3 is TGTGCCAGCAGTCGGAGCGGGGGCAACACTGAAGCTTTCTTT.

This clone was seen a single time. This chain links TRBV4-1 with TRBJ2-3; weak D call: TRBD1 (6 bases). CDR1 is MGHRA and CDR2 is YSYEKL in the germline V gene. This CDR3 spans 15 amino acids. V was pared by 0 bases and J by 3 bases, with 10 bases between. CDR3 sequence: CASSQDLGQTDTQYF. Written as DNA, the CDR3 is TGCGCCAGCAGCCAAGATTTAGGACAGACAGATACGCAGTATTTT.

The chain links TRBV15 to TRBJ2-7; weak D call: TRBD1 (5 bases). The CDR3 totals 12 residues. Germline CDR1 reads LNHNV; CDR2 reads YYDKDF (reference sequence). Trimming took 0 bases from V and 10 from J, leaving 10 bases between them. The CDR3 DNA follows: TGTGCCACCAGCAGAGAACGGCAGGGACAGTACTTC. Protein sequence: CATSRERQGQYF.

This clone was detected once. The V call is TRBV11-2, the J call TRBJ1-2, with 9 bases identical to TRBD1. J gave up 4 bases and V 4 bases, and 7 bases lay outside the gene matches. From germline, CDR1 is SGHAT and CDR2 FQNNGV. This CDR3 contains 15 residues. CDR3 protein: CASSSTGGGIYGYTF. For the CDR3, the DNA is TGTGCCAGCAGCTCGACAGGGGGTGGAATCTATGGCTACACCTTC.

The chain is built from TRBV4-1 and TRBJ2-1; 7 bases fit TRBD2. The V gene end was trimmed by 0 bases and the J gene end by 2 bases; junction bases not matched to a gene: 7. The CDR3 is 17 amino acids. Looked up from germline, CDR1 is MGHRA and CDR2 is YSYEKL. CDR3 region: CASSQERLAETYNEQFF. CDR3 DNA sequence: TGCGCCAGCAGCCAAGAAAGACTAGCTGAAACCTACAATGAGCAGTTCTTC.

This clone was detected only once. This sequence joins TRBV6-5 and TRBJ2-7; D possibly corresponds to TRBD1 (5 bases). Germline CDR1 MNHEY, CDR2 SVGAGI. The V gene lost 5 bases and the J gene lost 0 bases, with 11 bases spanning the gap. This CDR3 is 14 amino acids long. The CDR3 reads CASSPTEFSYEQYF. CDR3 sequence (DNA): TGTGCCAGCAGTCCGACAGAGTTCTCCTACGAGCAGTACTTC.

The rearrangement joins TRBV6-1 to TRBJ2-3; 11 bases agree with TRBD2. CDR3 size: 18 residues. Germline V gene data show CDR1 as MNHNS and CDR2 as SASEGT. With 4 bases clipped from V and 0 bases from J, the junction kept 9 bases outside the gene matches. CDR3 region: CASSGGLAGGVSTDTQYF. Here the CDR3 DNA reads TGTGCCAGCAGTGGTGGCCTAGCGGGGGGTGTAAGCACAGATACGCAGTATTTT.

The CDR3 region has the DNA TGTGCCAGCAGTCTGATTGAGGTTCAGCCCCAGCATTTT. Translated: CASSLIEVQPQHF. This chain uses TRBV28 with TRBJ1-5; D gene ambiguous. With 5 bases removed from V and 6 bases from J, the gap between germline ends came to 11 bases. Per the germline V gene, CDR1 is MDHEN and CDR2 is SYDVKM. The CDR3 consists of 13 residues.

The chain has TRBV28 and TRBJ1-4; D remains unclear. Germline-derived CDR1 and CDR2 are MDHEN and SYDVKM. Trimming removed 3 bases from V and 1 base from J, with 6 bases in between. This CDR3 is 14 amino acids long. The CDR3 bases are TGTGCCAGCAGTTTTCCTCGAACTAATGAAAAACTGTTTTTT. As protein: CASSFPRTNEKLFF.

This chain joins TRBV5-1 and TRBJ2-7; 7 nucleotides align to TRBD2. The V and J ends lost 3 bases and 5 bases, in that order; junction bases with no gene match: 17. The germline CDR1 and CDR2 sequences are SGHRS and YFSETQ. This CDR3 spans 17 amino acids. The CDR3 nucleotides read TGCGCCAGCAGCTGGGAGGGTCGGGAAATCTACGAGCACGAGCAGTACTTC. This translates into CASSWEGREIYEHEQYF.